The 22 T cell receptor beta chains in this list originate from one sample, sequenced in a study of tumor T cells in aggressive B-cell lymphoma. Sequencing was performed with immunoSEQ multiplex PCR; in TCRdb, only in-frame clones are kept and a portion is missing. The sample has about 3,300 clones, around nine tenths seen once. The material sequenced was tumor tissue. These receptors were taken from an adult with diffuse large B cell lymphoma.

A word on this clone: The junction departs from the called germline gene at one end, perhaps through a read error. The J gene is TRBJ2-1, the V gene TRBV28; possibly TRBD1 for D (6 bases). The CDR3 loop spans 16 amino acids. In germline, CDR1 is MDHEN, CDR2 SYDVKM. CDR3 amino acids: CASSTRPGVYYNEQFF. The CDR3 DNA reads as TGTGCTAGCAGTACCCGTCCAGGGGTTTATTACAATGAGCAGTTCTTC.

V is TRBV7-8 and J is TRBJ1-2; TRBD1 matches 9 bases. With 5 bases clipped from V and 5 bases from J, the junction kept 9 bases outside the gene matches. This CDR3 has 15 amino acids. Germline V gene sequence: CDR1 SGHVS, CDR2 FQNEAQ. CDR3 sequence: CASSLLDRGIYGYTF. The CDR3, as DNA: TGTGCCAGCAGCCTCCTCGACAGGGGGATTTATGGCTACACCTTC.

This clone appeared a single time. The rearrangement joins TRBV28 to TRBJ2-1, with D hard to call. Germline V gene data show CDR1 as MDHEN and CDR2 as SYDVKM. The CDR3 extends over 16 amino acids. V lost 3 bases and J 0 bases, leaving 12 bases between the germline ends. The CDR3 reads CASSFPLGLSYNEQFF. The CDR3 DNA is TGTGCCAGCAGTTTCCCCCTTGGCCTCTCCTACAATGAGCAGTTCTTC.

The rearrangement uses TRBV9 and TRBJ2-7; 11 positions match TRBD1. Germline V gives CDR1 SGDLS, CDR2 YYNGEE. The CDR3 covers 15 residues. Germline trimming cut 3 bases from V and 4 bases from J; bases unmatched to any gene: 6. The CDR3 region has the DNA TGTGCCAGCAGCGCCTCCGGGACAGGGGGTTACGAGCAGTACTTC. Translated: CASSASGTGGYEQYF.

This clone was counted a few times. The chain carries TRBV28 and TRBJ2-1; D may be TRBD2 (5 bases). The V and J ends lost 6 bases and 6 bases respectively, with 12 bases between them. Germline CDR1 MDHEN, CDR2 SYDVKM. This CDR3 region has 13 residues. The CDR3 here is CASRGSSVNEQFF. CDR3 coding DNA: TGTGCCAGCAGAGGGAGCTCAGTCAATGAGCAGTTCTTC.

This clone appeared once. The chain recombines TRBV9 with TRBJ2-3; 10 bases are a match to TRBD2. V shed 4 bases and J 4 bases; nucleotides not matched to a gene: 6. Germline CDR1 SGDLS, CDR2 YYNGEE. The CDR3 is 15 residues long. The CDR3 sequence: CASSTSGNKADTQYF. The DNA for the CDR3 is TGTGCCAGCAGCACTAGCGGGAATAAGGCAGATACGCAGTATTTT.

The chain recombines TRBV5-1 with TRBJ2-3; a weak D match, TRBD2 (6 bases). Germline V gene lookup returns CDR1 SGHRS and CDR2 YFSETQ. The CDR3 is made up of 14 amino acids. V dropped 4 bases and J dropped 9 bases, with 18 bases sitting between them. CDR3 amino acids: CASSGGTIDDTQYF. CDR3 coding DNA: TGCGCCAGCAGCGGGGGGACGATTGATGACACGCAGTATTTT.

This clone was recorded once. The CDR3 here is CAWRFGVNTEAFF. The CDR3 region has the DNA TGTGCCTGGAGGTTCGGGGTGAACACTGAAGCTTTCTTT. The chain recombines TRBV30 with TRBJ1-1; D is unclear. CDR3 length: 13 amino acids. CDR1 is GTSNPN and CDR2 is SVGIG in the germline V gene (reference sequence). V was clipped by 3 bases and J by 0 bases, with 8 bases between them.

The V gene is TRBV5-1, the J gene TRBJ2-2; 7 bases line up with TRBD1. CDR3 size: 15 residues. V lost 4 bases, J lost 1 base, and 4 bases stayed unmatched. Germline V lookup: CDR1 SGHRS, CDR2 YFSETQ. The CDR3 DNA reads TGCGCCAGCAGCGATAGGACAGGGAACACCGGGGAGCTGTTTTTT. Residues: CASSDRTGNTGELFF.

This chain joins TRBV29-1 and TRBJ2-5, with D possibly being TRBD1 (5 bases). Matching the DNA end better, TRBJ2-7 makes the J call doubtful. The CDR3 spans 14 residues. The germline V gene has CDR1 SQVTM and CDR2 ANQGSEA. CDR3 nucleotide sequence: TGCAGCGTTTTGGGGCGGACCCATCCCTACGAGCAGTACTTC. Translation gives CSVLGRTHPYEQYF.

The chain joins TRBV18 to TRBJ1-5, with D unresolved. Germline V gene data show CDR1 as KGHSH and CDR2 as LQKENI. V lost 3 bases and J 3 bases, leaving 9 bases between the germline ends. CDR3 length equals 14 residues. The CDR3 nucleotides read TGTGCCAGCTCACCGACTAGGTCCAATCAGCCCCAGCATTTT. Protein product: CASSPTRSNQPQHF.

This chain connects TRBV27 to TRBJ1-1; weak D call: TRBD1 (5 bases). V was pared by 5 bases and J by 5 bases, with 12 bases between. CDR3 length equals 13 residues. Germline CDR1 reads MNHEY; CDR2 reads SMNVEV (reference sequence). CDR3 nucleotide sequence: TGTGCCAGCAGTCCGTGGACACTGACTGAAGCTTTCTTT. Amino acids: CASSPWTLTEAFF.

The CDR3 loop is CASSLGTYNEQFF. CDR3 in DNA: TGTGCCAGCAGCTTAGGGACATACAATGAGCAGTTCTTC. This sequence joins TRBV7-6 and TRBJ2-1; possibly TRBD1 for D (5 bases). V lost 1 base and J 4 bases, leaving 5 bases between the germline ends. Germline-derived CDR1 and CDR2 are SGHVS and FNYEAQ. CDR3 size: 13 residues.

The rearrangement links TRBV7-2 to TRBJ1-1; 7 bases are a match to TRBD1. The length of the CDR3 is 15 residues. The germline gives CDR1 SGHTA, CDR2 FQGNSA. The J segment lost 5 bases and the V segment lost 5 bases, leaving 11 bases of the junction unmatched. The CDR3 is CASSPTPTGRTEAFF. The CDR3 bases are TGTGCCAGCAGCCCCACTCCGACAGGGAGAACTGAAGCTTTCTTT. The full variable domain, with the rest looked up from reference TRBV7-2 and TRBJ1-1, is GAGVSQSPSNKVTEKGKDVELRCDPISGHTALYWYRQSLGQGLEFLIYFQGNSAPDKSGLPSDRFSAERTGGSVSTLTIQRTQQEDSAVYLCASSPTPTGRTEAFFGQGTRLTVV.

This chain's CDR3 is CASSLTTGNNQPQHF. CDR3 bases: TGCGCCAGCAGCCTTACGACAGGGAACAATCAGCCCCAGCATTTT. The chain is built from TRBV4-3 and TRBJ1-5; 7 nucleotides match TRBD1. The V gene end was trimmed by 4 bases and the J gene end by 3 bases; junction bases not matched to a gene: 6. Per germline, CDR1 LGHNA and CDR2 YSLEER. CDR3 length equals 15 residues.

This chain links TRBV5-1 with TRBJ2-3; no definite D call. Trimming pared 0 bases from V and 4 bases from J, leaving 6 bases between. The CDR3 has 13 amino acids. Per the germline V gene, CDR1 is SGHRS and CDR2 is YFSETQ. CDR3 DNA: TGCGCCAGCAGCTTGGCCTACTCAGATACGCAGTATTTT. Translating it yields CASSLAYSDTQYF.

The chain combines TRBV29-1 with TRBJ2-5, with a tentative D call TRBD1 (6 bases). Germline V CDR1 and CDR2: SQVTM, ANQGSEA. Trimming removed 4 bases at V and 4 bases at J, with 22 bases between. There are 16 residues in the CDR3. This CDR3 is CSVVGVGALAGETQYF. CDR3 DNA sequence: TGCAGCGTTGTGGGGGTGGGGGCGTTGGCGGGAGAGACCCAGTACTTC.

This rearrangement joins TRBV18 to TRBJ2-1, with D unclear. Germline CDR1 and CDR2: KGHSH and LQKENI. Trimming cost V 3 bases and J 9 bases, with 24 bases left between them. The CDR3 is 17 amino acids. CDR3 DNA: TGTGCCAGCTCACCGTCCCCCATCGGTGTTGGTAATATTGAGCAGTTCTTC. The encoded protein is CASSPSPIGVGNIEQFF.

The chain combines TRBV5-6 with TRBJ2-5, with D unclear. The CDR3 consists of 15 residues. The germline V gene has CDR1 SGHDT and CDR2 YYEEEE. Trimming took 1 base from V and 0 from J, leaving 10 bases between them. CDR3 sequence (DNA): TGTGCCAGCAGCTTGCCCGGTTGGTACCAAGAGACCCAGTACTTC. Translation gives CASSLPGWYQETQYF.

This clone appeared a single time. This rearrangement joins TRBV6-5 to TRBJ1-2; the D gene is possibly TRBD1 (5 bases). Germline assignment: CDR1 MNHEY and CDR2 SVGAGI. V lost 7 bases, J lost 0 bases, and 9 bases lay in between. CDR3 length equals 13 residues. The CDR3 is CASMGGANYGYTF. CDR3 DNA sequence: TGTGCCAGCATGGGGGGAGCTAACTATGGCTACACCTTC.

This CDR3 reads CASSLSGPGRVAYGYTF. DNA for the CDR3: TGTGCCAGCAGTTTATCTGGGCCGGGCAGGGTCGCGTATGGCTACACCTTC. The J gene is TRBJ1-2, the V gene TRBV27, with a tentative D call TRBD1 (5 bases). CDR3 size: 17 residues. In germline, CDR1 is MNHEY, CDR2 SMNVEV (reference sequence). Between the trimmed V and J ends, which lost 0 bases and 5 bases, there was a span of 19 bases.

This rearrangement joins TRBV6-4 to TRBJ1-3, with 8 bases lining up with TRBD1. Germline CDR1 MRHNA, CDR2 SNTAGT. The V gene end was trimmed by 6 bases and the J gene end by 1 base; junction bases not matched to a gene: 14. The CDR3 contains 18 residues. This CDR3 is CASSSDRGSDLSGNTIYF. The CDR3 DNA reads TGTGCCAGCAGCTCAGACAGGGGTAGTGATTTGTCTGGAAACACCATATATTTT.